Presented here are 12 T cell receptor beta chains from one specimen sequenced in a study of long-term antiretroviral therapy in people with HIV. The libraries were made with immunoSEQ v3.0 at survey level. Here immunoSEQ multiplex PCR was the method, and the copy in TCRdb shows in-frame clones only, minus some. Among around 15,000 clones, approximately 87% were seen once, and the ten largest hold around 12%. The specimen was unsorted PBMCs, collected 0.7 years before starting antiretroviral therapy. These receptors originate from a man in his forties or fifties with HIV.

By share, this clone counts as medium-sized (0.01 to 0.1%). The chain joins TRBV2 to TRBJ2-5, with TRBD1 as a possible D gene (6 bases). Germline V lookup: CDR1 SNHLY, CDR2 FYNNEI. The V end lost 10 bases, the J end lost 3 bases, and 12 bases lay between the germline ends. The CDR3 has 12 amino acids. The CDR3 DNA follows: TGTGCCACCCAGGGGTTAGAAGAGACCCAGTACTTC. It codes for CATQGLEETQYF.

The CDR3: CASSYMATDTQYF. The CDR3 nucleotides are TGTGCCAGCAGTTACATGGCAACAGATACGCAGTATTTT. The V and J genes are TRBV6-5 and TRBJ2-3; no reliable D call. The CDR3 covers 13 residues. The germline CDR1 and CDR2 sequences are MNHEY and SVGAGI. V was cut by 2 bases and J by 3 bases, with 6 bases left in between.

The V gene is TRBV29-1, the J gene TRBJ2-7, with a weak D call TRBD1 (6 bases). Germline-derived CDR1 and CDR2 are SQVTM and ANQGSEA. Trimming pared 1 base from V and 7 bases from J, leaving 14 bases between. The CDR3 has 13 residues. The CDR3 nucleotides are TGCAGCGTTGAAGGGGCAGGGGCGTCAGAGCAGTACTTC. Amino acid sequence: CSVEGAGASEQYF.

Here the CDR3 reads CATSRGGTSGPQETQYF. The CDR3 DNA reads as TGTGCCACCAGCAGAGGCGGGACTAGCGGGCCTCAAGAGACCCAGTACTTC. The chain carries TRBV15 and TRBJ2-5; 12 nucleotides match TRBD2. In germline, CDR1 is LNHNV, CDR2 YYDKDF (reference sequence). V lost 1 base, J lost 2 bases, and 5 bases stayed unmatched. This CDR3 region has 17 residues.

The rearrangement links TRBV19 to TRBJ2-1; a possible D gene is TRBD1 (5 bases). V lost 7 bases and J lost 8, with 15 bases in between. Germline CDR1 and CDR2: LNHDA and SQIVND (reference sequence). The CDR3 extends over 13 amino acids. In nucleotides, the CDR3 is TGTGCCAGTACAACAAAAACCAGGGATGAGCAGTTCTTC. Translating gives CASTTKTRDEQFF.

The genes are TRBV9 and TRBJ2-7, with 7 bases lining up with TRBD1. V shed 0 bases, J shed 1 base, and the junction held 4 bases outside the gene matches. Per germline, CDR1 SGDLS and CDR2 YYNGEE. The CDR3 has 15 residues. DNA for the CDR3: TGTGCCAGCAGCGTAGAAGGGACAGCGTCCTACGAGCAGTACTTC. Residues: CASSVEGTASYEQYF.

The chain carries TRBV7-9 and TRBJ2-3; 12 nucleotides line up with TRBD2. Trimming removed 6 bases from V and 3 bases from J; junction bases left unmatched: 10. The CDR3 totals 17 residues. CDR1 SEHNR and CDR2 FQNEAQ come from the germline V gene (reference sequence). In DNA, the CDR3 is TGTGCCAGCAGTTCAACTAGCGGGAGGCGCCTTACAGATACGCAGTATTTT. This codes for CASSSTSGRRLTDTQYF.

The chain uses TRBV11-3 and TRBJ2-7; perhaps TRBD1 as D (5 bases). From germline, CDR1 is SGHNT and CDR2 YENEEA. Trimming stripped 5 bases from V and 3 bases from J, with 8 bases between. The CDR3 sequence is 12 residues long. The CDR3 DNA follows: TGTGCCAGCAGCCAGGGTAGCTACGAGCAGTACTTC. Translation gives CASSQGSYEQYF.

The chain links TRBV7-9 to TRBJ2-7; D remains unclear. Germline V gene data show CDR1 as SEHNR and CDR2 as FQNEAQ (reference sequence). With 4 bases removed from V and 0 bases from J, the gap between germline ends came to 13 bases. The CDR3 length is 15 residues. The CDR3 spells CASSSRDGVSYEQYF. As DNA, the CDR3 is TGTGCCAGCAGCTCAAGGGATGGGGTCTCCTACGAGCAGTACTTC. Complete variable domain (other parts from reference TRBV7-9 and TRBJ2-7): DTGVSQNPRHKITKRGQNVTFRCDPISEHNRLYWYRQTLGQGPEFLTYFQNEAQLEKSRLLSDRFSAERPKGSFSTLEIQRTEQGDSAMYLCASSSRDGVSYEQYFGPGTRLTVT.

By sample share, this clone is medium-sized. The chain uses TRBV7-3 and TRBJ2-1, with 11 positions matching TRBD2. The CDR3 is made up of 15 amino acids. Germline assignment: CDR1 SGHTA and CDR2 FQGTGA. V lost 2 bases, J lost 7 bases, and 4 bases stayed unmatched. CDR3 protein: CASSLVLAGENEQFF. The CDR3 DNA reads TGTGCCAGCAGCTTAGTACTAGCGGGAGAGAATGAGCAGTTCTTC.

The chain employs TRBV7-3 and TRBJ2-5; D gene uncertain. CDR1 is SGHTA, CDR2 FQGTGA, per germline. Trimming pared 0 bases from V and 5 bases from J, leaving 19 bases between. The CDR3 loop spans 17 amino acids. The CDR3 sequence: CASSLTGSGPLGETQYF. In nucleotides, the CDR3 is TGTGCCAGCAGCTTAACGGGTTCTGGACCATTGGGGGAGACCCAGTACTTC.

The CDR3 sequence: CASSQVTGAGNTIYF. The CDR3 DNA reads as TGTGCCAGCAGCCAAGTAACAGGGGCTGGAAACACCATATATTTT. The J gene is TRBJ1-3, the V gene TRBV4-2, with 7 bases fitting TRBD1. The germline CDR1 and CDR2 sequences are LGHNA and YNFKEQ. With 1 base clipped from V and 2 bases from J, the junction kept 2 bases outside the gene matches. The CDR3 covers 15 residues.